These T cell receptor beta chains were read from a single sample in a study of metastatic and nonmetastatic thyroid tumors. TCRdb used MiXCR to call clones anew from the PCR reads. The repertoire consists of under 30,000 clones, with just under 15% occurring once and the leading ten covering 2.5% to 3.5%. The material sequenced was blood. All receptors come from a female donor with papillary thyroid cancer or a benign thyroid nodule (not recorded which). Some clones in this sample may be carry-over from other donors' samples. Both conserved end residues are part of each CDR3. A D gene is named only where the DNA matches it firmly. Clone size is not always given. Where it is, it says once, few, many or a class for expanded clones.

>NA|TRBJ2-3|TRBV13|NA
TGTGCCAGCAGCCCATACACAGATACGCAGTATTTT
CASSPYTDTQYF
>TRBD1|TRBJ2-3|TRBV25-1|many
TGTGCCAGCAGTGAATTAACAGGGGCGGATACGCAGTATTTT
CASSELTGADTQYF
>NA|TRBJ2-3|TRBV28|many
TGTGCCAGCAGTTTAATACCGTACACAGATACGCAGTATTTT
CASSLIPYTDTQYF
>TRBD1|TRBJ2-2|TRBV29-1|many
TGCAGCGCCCAGGGGGCAAACACCGGGGAGCTGTTTTTT
CSAQGANTGELFF
>TRBD2|TRBJ2-1|TRBV3-1|many
TGTGCCAGCAGCCTTTCTAGCGGCAATGAGCAGTTCTTC
CASSLSSGNEQFF
>NA|TRBJ2-2|TRBV6-4|many
TGTGCCAGCAGCGACTCGACTAGCGGGGAGCTGTTTTTT
CASSDSTSGELFF
>NA|TRBJ1-6|TRBV5-4|many
TGTGCCAGCAGACCCCCCGGGGCAGAAAATTCACCCCTCCACTTT
CASRPPGAENSPLHF
>TRBD1|TRBJ2-1|TRBV28|many
TGTGCCAGCAGTTTCCTGGGACAGGGAGCTAATGAGCAGTTCTTC
CASSFLGQGANEQFF
>TRBD2|TRBJ2-5|TRBV4-1|many
TGCGCCAGCAGCGGGGGGACTAGCGGGAGTCAGACCCAGTACTTC
CASSGGTSGSQTQYF
>TRBD1|TRBJ1-1|TRBV6-1|many
TGTGCCAGCAGTTTTTCCGGGACAGGGGACACTGAAGCTTTCTTT
CASSFSGTGDTEAFF
>NA|TRBJ2-7|TRBV11-1|NA
TGTGCCAGCAGCTTGAGGGTGGGACTTTCAGGCTACGAGCAGTACTTC
CASSLRVGLSGYEQYF
>NA|TRBJ2-7|TRBV6-1|many
TGTGCCAGCCTCCGAGGACTCGGTCGGGAGCAGTACTTC
CASLRGLGREQYF
>NA|TRBJ1-5|TRBV19|many
TGTGCCAGTAGTTTCCGCCTACAATATAGCAATCAGCCCCAGCATTTT
CASSFRLQYSNQPQHF
>NA|TRBJ1-1|TRBV20-1|NA
TGCAGTGCTGATGGACGGATGAACACTGAAGCTTTCTTT
CSADGRMNTEAFF
>NA|TRBJ2-3|TRBV11-1|NA
TGTGCCAGCAGCCCGGGGAGTGGGTCTAGCACAGATACGCAGTATTTT
CASSPGSGSSTDTQYF
>NA|TRBJ1-1|TRBV6-1|few
NA
CASSVGRGIIMNTESFF
>NA|TRBJ2-4|TRBV2|NA
TGTGCCAGCAGTGAGGGTGTGAACATTCAGTACTTC
CASSEGVNIQYF
>TRBD2|TRBJ2-1|TRBV20-1|many
TGCAGTGCTCCGCTAGCGGGAGGCCTTCCCGATGAGCAGTTCTTC
CSAPLAGGLPDEQFF
>NA|TRBJ2-1|TRBV12-3/TRBV12-4|many
TGTGCCAGCAGTTTAGCGTCCCACAATGAGCAGTTCTTC
CASSLASHNEQFF
>NA|TRBJ1-4|TRBV12-3/TRBV12-4|many
TGTGCCAGCAGTTTAAGGCAGGGTGGGGAAAAACTGTTTTTT
CASSLRQGGEKLFF
>NA|TRBJ2-5|TRBV7-2|many
TGTGCCAGCAGCCCCTCCGCCGGCGGGGCGGGGGAGACCCAGTACTTC
CASSPSAGGAGETQYF
>TRBD1|TRBJ2-2|TRBV6-4|few
TGTGCCAGCAGTGACGGGACAGGGGACACCGTGGAGCTGTTTTTC
CASSDGTGDTVELFF
>TRBD2|TRBJ2-3|TRBV28|many
TGTGCCAGCAGTTTACCGCTAGACGGGGGGACAGATACGCAGTATTTT
CASSLPLDGGTDTQYF